This T cell receptor (beta chain) was profiled in a study of blood T cell repertoires in COVID-19. Whole-study context: The United States, Italy and Spain provided the acute and convalescent COVID-19 samples. PBMCs, B-cell-depleted T cells, or T cells provided the cDNA or gDNA that made up the material.

CDR1 and CDR2 from the germline V gene are SQVTM and ANQGSEA. The ends lost 7 bases at V and 5 bases at J; junction bases unmatched: 11. This CDR3 comprises 16 residues. The age range of participants was about 18 to 100 years, with residence in about two dozen US areas. Methods used by the authors: Amplification of reference gene primers provided the estimated nucleated cell counts. TCRdb's table, derived via immunoSEQ multiplex PCR, lists solely in-frame clones and lacks some. V, J and clone size reflect that table, while D and trimming were determined from the DNA. The sample holds about 210,000 clones, more than 75% seen once.

Sequencing used PBMCs or T cells enriched from blood (not recorded which). The TCR was taken from a man aged 25 to 45 with acute COVID-19. The rearrangement uses TRBV29-1 and TRBJ2-2; 12 positions agree with TRBD2. This CDR3 is CSATDTSGGRTGELFF. DNA for the CDR3: TGCAGCGCCACCGATACTAGCGGGGGGCGGACCGGGGAGCTGTTTTTT.